This T cell receptor (beta chain) was sequenced during a study of T cells in Graves' hyperthyroidism and ophthalmopathy. Study context: Staff took peripheral blood when the initial diagnosis was made, before any treatment began.

This clonotype was detected many times. This sequence may be a read error, since a much larger clone differs from it by one base. Any patient presenting with uncontrolled infection, other autoimmune disease, pregnancy or lactation was left out. The study based diagnoses on clinical symptoms, serum thyroxine and TRAb, thyroid ultrasound and orbital computed tomography. The CDR3 regions of TCR beta were amplified from RNA transcripts. A first-round RT-PCR of the TCR CDR3 used the HTBI primer set. TCRdb used MiXCR to reprocess the multiplex PCR reads, holding one entry per CDR3 protein. The sample includes more than 45,000 distinct CDR3 sequences, just under 50% of them seen just once. This CDR3 has 13 residues. Germline-derived CDR1 and CDR2 are SGHNT and YYREEE (reference sequence). With 1 base removed from V and 8 bases from J, the gap between germline ends came to 12 bases.

The chain is built from TRBV5-4 and TRBJ1-2, with D unclear. Sample: blood. The clonotype originates from a woman aged 25 to 39 with Graves' ophthalmopathy. The CDR3: CASSLTEVSGYTF. For the CDR3, the DNA is TGTGCCAGCAGCTTGACGGAGGTTTCGGGCTACACCTTC.